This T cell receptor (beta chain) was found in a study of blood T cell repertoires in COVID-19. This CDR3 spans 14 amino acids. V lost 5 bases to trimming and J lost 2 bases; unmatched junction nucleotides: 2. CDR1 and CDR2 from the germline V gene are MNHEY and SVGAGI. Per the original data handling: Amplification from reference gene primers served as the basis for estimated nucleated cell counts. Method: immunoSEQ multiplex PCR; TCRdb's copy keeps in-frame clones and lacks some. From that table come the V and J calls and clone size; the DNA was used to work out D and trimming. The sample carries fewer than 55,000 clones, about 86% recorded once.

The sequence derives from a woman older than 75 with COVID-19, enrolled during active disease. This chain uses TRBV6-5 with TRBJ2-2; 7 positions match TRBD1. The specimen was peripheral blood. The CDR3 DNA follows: TGTGCCAGCAGTCAGGGGGTTAACACCGGGGAGCTGTTTTTT. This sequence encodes CASSQGVNTGELFF.